The 28 T cell receptor beta chains presented below share a single source sample, sequenced in a study of blood T cell repertoires in COVID-19. Only in-frame clones appear in the TCRdb table, and some are missing; sequencing was by immunoSEQ multiplex PCR. This sample yields 200,000 to 300,000 clones, of which about 89% are seen a single time; approximately 4.1% belongs to the top ten. The sequenced sample consisted of PBMCs or T cells enriched from blood (not recorded which). These receptors were obtained from a woman in her 30s who had recovered from COVID-19.

Comment on this clone: Other DNA sequences within the sample encode an identical CDR3. The chain combines TRBV27 with TRBJ2-7; D is ambiguous. CDR1 is MNHEY and CDR2 is SMNVEV in the germline V gene (reference sequence). This CDR3 contains 13 residues. The V end was cut by 2 bases, the J end by 1 base, with 6 bases between. CDR3 loop: CASSLGRSYEQYF. In DNA form, the CDR3 reads TGTGCCAGCAGTTTAGGCAGGTCCTACGAGCAGTACTTC.

Turning to this clone: One junction end disagrees with the germline gene, perhaps due to a read error. The chain is built from TRBV28 and TRBJ1-4; no firm D call. Germline V gene lookup returns CDR1 MDHEN and CDR2 SYDVKM. CDR3 size: 11 residues. CDR3 bases: TGTGCCAGCAGAACTACTGAAAAACTGTTTTTT. Amino acid sequence: CASRTTEKLFF. The full variable domain, its missing parts supplied by reference TRBV28 and TRBJ1-4, is DVKVTQSSRYLVKRTGEKVFLECVQDMDHENMFWYRQDPGLGLRLIYFSYDVKMKEKGDIPEGYSVSREKKERFSLILESASTNQTSMYLCASRTTEKLFFGSGTQLSVL.

This clone has a single count. This chain joins TRBV11-2 and TRBJ1-2; 7 nucleotides agree with TRBD1. The V segment lost 1 base and the J segment 2 bases; nucleotides outside the gene matches: 16. The CDR3 consists of 19 residues. CDR1 and CDR2 (germline): SGHAT, FQNNGV. The CDR3 sequence is CASSLGGGFTGQINYGYTF. The CDR3 DNA sequence: TGTGCCAGCAGCTTAGGGGGTGGATTTACGGGACAGATAAACTATGGCTACACCTTC.

V gene TRBV19 combines with J gene TRBJ2-1; 11 bases match TRBD2. The ends lost 8 bases at V and 4 bases at J; junction bases unmatched: 4. Germline loops: CDR1 LNHDA, CDR2 SQIVND (reference sequence). The CDR3 is 14 residues long. The CDR3 DNA reads as TGTGCCAGTTCTGGGACTAGCGGATACAATGAGCAGTTCTTC. Amino acids: CASSGTSGYNEQFF.

The rearrangement links TRBV7-2 to TRBJ1-6; weak D call: TRBD1 (5 bases). V was clipped by 5 bases and J by 10 bases, with 18 bases between them. The CDR3 sequence is 15 residues long. Germline CDR1 reads SGHTA; CDR2 reads FQGNSA. CDR3 region: CASSPPGLGRSPLHF. DNA of the CDR3: TGTGCCAGCAGCCCTCCGGGACTTGGGCGATCACCCCTCCACTTT.

This chain links TRBV19 with TRBJ2-2; TRBD2 might be the D (6 bases). The CDR3 sequence is 15 residues long. The germline V gene encodes CDR1 LNHDA and CDR2 SQIVND (reference sequence). Trimming removed 8 bases from V and 1 base from J, with 14 bases in between. The CDR3 nucleotides read TGTGCCAGTGCCCTGCGGAGGGGGAACACCGGGGAGCTGTTTTTT. It yields the protein CASALRRGNTGELFF.

The chain recombines TRBV10-3 with TRBJ1-5; TRBD1 might be the D (5 bases). CDR1 ENHRY and CDR2 SYGVKD come from the germline V gene. V shed 2 bases and J shed 2 bases, with 7 bases lying between them. The CDR3 spans 14 residues. DNA of the CDR3: TGTGCCATCAGTGAGGACAGAGGCAATCAGCCCCAGCATTTT. It translates to CAISEDRGNQPQHF.

This clone has more than one count but fewer than ten. The chain is built from TRBV7-3 and TRBJ2-2; unclear D gene. The CDR3 is made up of 13 amino acids. V was cut by 3 bases and J by 6 bases, with 8 bases left in between. Looked up from germline, CDR1 is SGHTA and CDR2 is FQGTGA. CDR3 in DNA: TGTGCCAGCAGCTTCGCCCGGGCCGGGGAGCTGTTTTTT. It specifies CASSFARAGELFF. The full variable domain, with the rest looked up from reference TRBV7-3 and TRBJ2-2, is GAGVSQTPSNKVTEKGKYVELRCDPISGHTALYWYRQSLGQGPEFLIYFQGTGAADDSGLPNDRFFAVRPEGSVSTLKIQRTERGDSAVYLCASSFARAGELFFGEGSRLTVL.

The chain employs TRBV30 and TRBJ2-1; D unclear. The CDR3 is made up of 12 amino acids. Germline CDR1 reads GTSNPN; CDR2 reads SVGIG (reference sequence). CDR3: CAWGGGGNEQFF. Written as DNA, the CDR3 is TGTGCGTGGGGTGGCGGTGGGAATGAGCAGTTCTTC.

The V call is TRBV29-1, the J call TRBJ1-5, with no clear D. The germline CDR1 and CDR2 sequences are SQVTM and ANQGSEA. Trimming cost V 4 bases and J 0 bases, with 10 bases left between them. The CDR3 is made up of 14 amino acids. The chain's CDR3 is CSVGAQNSNQPQHF. In nucleotides, the CDR3 is TGCAGCGTTGGGGCCCAGAATAGCAATCAGCCCCAGCATTTT.

The chain has TRBV5-1 and TRBJ2-2; the match to TRBD2 covers 8 bases. Germline-derived CDR1 and CDR2 are SGHRS and YFSETQ. After removal of 1 base from V and 3 bases from J, the junction contained 5 bases not matched to a gene. CDR3 length equals 16 residues. CDR3 DNA sequence: TGCGCCAGCAGCTTGAGTGCGGGAGGCCACACCGGGGAGCTGTTTTTT. Its protein is CASSLSAGGHTGELFF.

The chain is built from TRBV19 and TRBJ1-2, with 9 positions matching TRBD1. J lost 2 bases, V lost 3 bases, and 4 bases had no gene match. The length of the CDR3 is 15 residues. CDR1 is LNHDA and CDR2 is SQIVND in the germline V gene (reference sequence). The CDR3 sequence is CASSIPGTGNYGYTF. Written as DNA, the CDR3 is TGTGCCAGTAGTATTCCCGGGACAGGGAACTATGGCTACACCTTC.

V is TRBV29-1 and J is TRBJ2-2; D gene ambiguous. The CDR3 has 14 residues. The germline V and J ends were trimmed by 1 base and 3 bases, with 9 bases remaining between them. Germline V gives CDR1 SQVTM, CDR2 ANQGSEA. CDR3 DNA: TGCAGCGTTGAAGTCGAGGCGTACACCGGGGAGCTGTTTTTT. Amino acid sequence: CSVEVEAYTGELFF.

The chain uses TRBV7-3 and TRBJ2-1; TRBD2 might be the D (6 bases). Germline V gives CDR1 SGHTA, CDR2 FQGTGA. Between the trimmed V and J ends, which lost 8 bases and 2 bases, there was a span of 10 bases. This CDR3 comprises 13 residues. The CDR3 protein is CASAAGTYNEQFF. CDR3 bases: TGTGCCAGCGCGGCGGGAACCTACAATGAGCAGTTCTTC.

This chain links TRBV14 with TRBJ1-1; TRBD1 is a possible D gene (5 bases). The V end lost 4 bases, the J end lost 1 base, and 10 bases lay between the germline ends. The CDR3 is made up of 14 amino acids. The V gene's germline CDR1 is SGHDN and CDR2 FVKESK. Here the CDR3 reads CASSRITGNTEAFF. CDR3 nucleotide sequence: TGTGCCAGCAGCCGCATTACAGGGAACACTGAAGCTTTCTTT. Using reference TRBV14 and TRBJ1-1 for the parts outside the CDR3, the full variable domain is EAGVTQFPSHSVIEKGQTVTLRCDPISGHDNLYWYRRVMGKEIKFLLHFVKESKQDESGMPNNRFLAERTGGTYSTLKVQPAELEDSGVYFCASSRITGNTEAFFGQGTRLTVV.

The rearrangement joins TRBV5-4 to TRBJ2-5, with 10 bases fitting TRBD1. The length of the CDR3 is 14 residues. The germline V gene has CDR1 SGHNT and CDR2 YYREEE (reference sequence). V shed 4 bases, J shed 8 bases, and the junction held 8 bases outside the gene matches. The CDR3 bases are TGTGCCAGCAGCGGGTGGACAGGGGGGGGTACCCAGTACTTC. It translates to CASSGWTGGGTQYF. The full variable domain, rest sourced from reference TRBV5-4 and TRBJ2-5, is ETGVTQSPTHLIKTRGQQVTLRCSSQSGHNTVSWYQQALGQGPQFIFQYYREEENGRGNFPPRFSGLQFPNYSSELNVNALELDDSALYLCASSGWTGGGTQYFGPGTRLLVL.

About this clone itself: At the DNA level, this CDR3 is encoded by other sequences in the same sample as well. The chain is built from TRBV6-5 and TRBJ2-7, with TRBD1 matching 9 bases. The length of the CDR3 is 12 residues. Germline lookup yields CDR1 MNHEY and CDR2 SVGAGI. J lost 5 bases, V lost 5 bases, and 1 base had no gene match. The CDR3 sequence is CASSRTGDEQYF. DNA for the CDR3: TGTGCCAGCAGTAGGACAGGGGACGAGCAGTACTTC.

A single count supports this clone. The chain joins TRBV9 to TRBJ1-4; the D is unclear. Trimming took 0 bases from V and 4 from J, leaving 10 bases between them. The CDR3 covers 15 residues. Germline V gives CDR1 SGDLS, CDR2 YYNGEE. The CDR3 sequence is CASSVGPQNNEKLFF. The CDR3 bases are TGTGCCAGCAGCGTAGGCCCACAGAATAATGAAAAACTGTTTTTT.

The genes are TRBV18 and TRBJ1-2; weak D call: TRBD1 (5 bases). The germline V and J ends were trimmed by 3 bases and 4 bases, with 9 bases remaining between them. The CDR3 totals 13 residues. Germline V lookup: CDR1 KGHSH, CDR2 LQKENI. The CDR3 DNA reads TGTGCCAGCTCACCTGGGGGGGGCTATGGCTACACCTTC. Its protein is CASSPGGGYGYTF.

The rearrangement joins TRBV19 to TRBJ1-2; D call uncertain. Germline CDR1 and CDR2: LNHDA and SQIVND (reference sequence). The V gene lost 5 bases and the J gene lost 8 bases, with 12 bases spanning the gap. This CDR3 comprises 12 residues. CDR3: CASSLYKEGYTF. As DNA, the CDR3 is TGTGCCAGTAGTCTTTACAAAGAAGGCTACACCTTC.

The chain uses TRBV5-1 and TRBJ2-5; D unresolved. Germline V gene data show CDR1 as SGHRS and CDR2 as YFSETQ. The CDR3 is 14 residues long. Trimming removed 0 bases at V and 3 bases at J, with 9 bases between. CDR3 nucleotide sequence: TGCGCCAGCAGCTTGGCCGTCGGAGAAGAGACCCAGTACTTC. Translating it yields CASSLAVGEETQYF.

V is TRBV7-2 and J is TRBJ1-2; 9 positions agree with TRBD1. Germline CDR1 and CDR2: SGHTA and FQGNSA. V lost 1 base to trimming and J lost 7 bases; unmatched junction nucleotides: 7. This CDR3 spans 15 amino acids. CDR3 loop: CASSLGPDRGSGYTF. DNA for the CDR3: TGTGCCAGCAGCTTAGGCCCGGACAGGGGAAGTGGCTACACCTTC.

V is TRBV5-1 and J is TRBJ2-5, with D possibly TRBD1 on 6 matching bases. The CDR3 totals 14 residues. Trimming removed 2 bases from V and 5 bases from J, with 13 bases in between. CDR1 and CDR2 from the germline V gene are SGHRS and YFSETQ. The DNA of the CDR3 is TGCGCCAGCAGCTTCACAGGGTCTACGGAGACCCAGTACTTC. It encodes CASSFTGSTETQYF.

This sequence joins TRBV12-3 or TRBV12-4 and TRBJ2-7; D is ambiguous. V gave up 10 bases and J gave up 3 bases, with 13 bases separating them. There are 12 residues in the CDR3. CDR3 loop: CATNQRHYEQYF. The CDR3 DNA reads as TGTGCCACCAATCAGCGCCACTACGAGCAGTACTTC.

The chain has TRBV6-4 and TRBJ1-1; 8 bases align to TRBD1. Trimming took 5 bases from V and 5 from J; bases not matched to a gene: 7. The CDR3 is made up of 14 amino acids. CDR1 MRHNA and CDR2 SNTAGT come from the germline V gene. CDR3 bases: TGTGCCAGCAGTTATGGACAGGGAGGGACTGAAGCTTTCTTT. Its translation is CASSYGQGGTEAFF.

The chain carries TRBV28 and TRBJ1-1; D is undetermined. In germline, CDR1 is MDHEN, CDR2 SYDVKM. V lost 11 bases to trimming and J lost 0 bases, with 13 bases between them. The CDR3 has 13 residues. This CDR3 is CAALEGMNTEAFF. As DNA, the CDR3 is TGTGCCGCCTTGGAGGGAATGAACACTGAAGCTTTCTTT.

The CDR3 coding sequence is TGTGCCAGCAGCTCGTCAGTGAACACTGAAGCTTTCTTT. Translated, it gives CASSSSVNTEAFF. J is TRBJ1-1 and V is TRBV7-2, with D hard to call. Germline-derived CDR1 and CDR2 are SGHTA and FQGNSA. The CDR3 covers 13 residues. Trimming took 4 bases from V and 0 from J, leaving 6 bases between them.

The CDR3 loop reads CASPAAWTGGNTEAFF. DNA of the CDR3: TGTGCCAGCCCCGCTGCCTGGACAGGGGGCAACACTGAAGCTTTCTTT. The chain carries TRBV28 and TRBJ1-1; TRBD1 agrees at 11 bases. The V segment lost 8 bases and the J segment 2 bases; nucleotides outside the gene matches: 10. This CDR3 has 16 amino acids. CDR1 is MDHEN, CDR2 SYDVKM, per germline.